One and the same sample provided the 28 T cell receptor beta chains below, sequenced in a study of cytomegalovirus exposure and HLA in healthy donors. This PCR relied on a set of 60 Vbeta primers and 13 Jbeta primers. The data were produced by immunoSEQ multiplex PCR, yet TCRdb's version contains in-frame clones alone and is incomplete. The sample includes around 150,000 clones, approximately 81% of them seen just once. The sequenced sample was PBMCs. The receptors come from a woman aged 40-49 years in good health and CMV-seropositive.

The rearrangement uses TRBV6-5 and TRBJ2-5, with 9 positions matching TRBD1. The tail of the sequence fits TRBJ2-7 better, so the J call may be wrong. CDR1 is MNHEY and CDR2 is SVGAGI in the germline V gene. This CDR3 comprises 16 residues. DNA of the CDR3: TGTGCCAGCAGTTACTCCCCGGGACAGGGTCTCCACGAGCAGTACTTC. This encodes CASSYSPGQGLHEQYF.

This rearrangement joins TRBV27 to TRBJ1-1; TRBD1 matches 10 bases. CDR3 length: 14 amino acids. Germline V gives CDR1 MNHEY, CDR2 SMNVEV (reference sequence). V trimming: 5 bases; J trimming: 10 bases; junction bases outside the gene matches: 10. CDR3 loop: CASSRDRTGGSAFF. The CDR3 nucleotides are TGTGCCAGCAGTAGGGACCGGACAGGGGGATCAGCTTTCTTT.

The rearrangement links TRBV7-2 to TRBJ2-2; D is unclear. V was pared by 1 base and J by 3 bases, with 12 bases between. The germline V gene has CDR1 SGHTA and CDR2 FQGNSA. The CDR3 spans 16 residues. The CDR3 protein is CASSLVGGPDTGELFF. The DNA for the CDR3 is TGTGCCAGCAGCTTAGTTGGTGGGCCGGACACCGGGGAGCTGTTTTTT.

The CDR3 nucleotides are TGTGCCAGCAGTGCTCCAGGGCTAGACACTGAAGCTTTCTTT. Translating gives CASSAPGLDTEAFF. This chain connects TRBV28 to TRBJ1-1; possible D gene TRBD1, 5 bases. The germline CDR1 and CDR2 sequences are MDHEN and SYDVKM. V lost 5 bases and J lost 3, with 13 bases in between. This CDR3 contains 14 residues.

The V gene is TRBV5-1, the J gene TRBJ2-7; weak D call: TRBD1 (5 bases). Germline CDR1 and CDR2: SGHRS and YFSETQ. This CDR3 is built from 15 residues. V was trimmed by 0 bases and J by 0 bases, leaving 10 bases between them. The CDR3 spells CASSLGAGFSYEQYF. The CDR3 region has the DNA TGCGCCAGCAGCTTGGGGGCAGGGTTCTCCTACGAGCAGTACTTC.

The chain recombines TRBV18 with TRBJ1-5; 8 bases match TRBD1. V shed 6 bases and J 3 bases; nucleotides not matched to a gene: 4. This CDR3 is 14 amino acids long. The V gene's germline CDR1 is KGHSH and CDR2 LQKENI. CDR3 region: CASSPTGDNQPQHF. The CDR3 DNA follows: TGTGCCAGCTCTCCGACAGGGGACAATCAGCCCCAGCATTTT. Drawing the rest from reference TRBV18 and TRBJ1-5, the complete variable domain is NAGVMQNPRHLVRRRGQEARLRCSPMKGHSHVYWYRQLPEEGLKFMVYLQKENIIDESGMPKERFSAEFPKEGPSILRIQQVVRGDSAAYFCASSPTGDNQPQHFGDGTRLSIL.

J is TRBJ2-2 and V is TRBV5-1; D is uncertain. This CDR3 spans 15 amino acids. V lost 5 bases, J lost 4 bases, and 15 bases lay in between. Germline V gene sequence: CDR1 SGHRS, CDR2 YFSETQ. The CDR3 bases are TGCGCCAGCAGTCGCGGATCGGATATCACCGGGGAGCTGTTTTTT. It yields the protein CASSRGSDITGELFF.

The DNA for the CDR3 is TGTGCCAGCAGTGTAGCGGGAGGGGGCAATGAGCAGTTCTTC. It encodes CASSVAGGGNEQFF. The chain couples TRBV6-4 to TRBJ2-1; TRBD2 agrees at 11 bases. The trim removed 4 bases at V and 6 bases at J, leaving 2 bases unmatched. The CDR3 totals 14 residues. In germline, CDR1 is MRHNA, CDR2 SNTAGT.

This clone appeared a few times. This chain connects TRBV9 to TRBJ2-1; TRBD2 is a possible D gene (5 bases). With 0 bases removed from V and 7 bases from J, the gap between germline ends came to 14 bases. The germline gives CDR1 SGDLS, CDR2 YYNGEE. The CDR3 loop spans 15 amino acids. CDR3 DNA: TGTGCCAGCAGCGTAGCTGAGAGGGATGGGAATGAGCAGTTCTTC. Translation: CASSVAERDGNEQFF.

The chain links TRBV7-3 to TRBJ2-1, with 11 bases aligning to TRBD2. CDR1 SGHTA and CDR2 FQGTGA come from the germline V gene. The ends lost 2 bases at V and 6 bases at J; junction bases unmatched: 6. This CDR3 contains 16 residues. CDR3 DNA sequence: TGTGCCAGCAGCTTACTACTAGCGGGGGATCTCAATGAGCAGTTCTTC. This encodes CASSLLLAGDLNEQFF.

A note on this clone: One junction end disagrees with the germline gene, perhaps due to a read error. The rearrangement uses TRBV27 and TRBJ2-7, with a possible D match to TRBD2 (7 bases). Germline loops: CDR1 MNHEY, CDR2 SMNVEV (reference sequence). This CDR3 region has 12 residues. CDR3 in DNA: TGTGCCACAGGGGCCGGGGGGTACGGGCAGTACTTC. Translated, it gives CATGAGGYGQYF.

This sequence joins TRBV20-1 and TRBJ2-7; D unresolved. CDR1 DFQATT and CDR2 SNEGSKA come from the germline V gene (reference sequence). Trimming took 6 bases from V and 4 from J, leaving 10 bases between them. The CDR3 runs 11 residues. CDR3 amino acids: CSASQPYEQYF. CDR3 DNA: TGCAGTGCGAGCCAACCATACGAGCAGTACTTC.

About this clone: Other nucleotide sequences from this sample produce the same CDR3. The chain combines TRBV7-2 with TRBJ1-2; TRBD1 might be the D (5 bases). Germline V gene sequence: CDR1 SGHTA, CDR2 FQGNSA. This CDR3 is 13 amino acids long. Trimming cost V 5 bases and J 2 bases, with 9 bases left between them. CDR3 protein: CASSPDRNYGYTF. The CDR3 DNA follows: TGTGCCAGCAGCCCCGACAGAAACTATGGCTACACCTTC.

The table lists this clone with a few counts. This chain connects TRBV9 to TRBJ2-5, with 8 bases fitting TRBD1. The germline V gene encodes CDR1 SGDLS and CDR2 YYNGEE. V shed 3 bases, J shed 6 bases, and the junction held 7 bases outside the gene matches. The CDR3 totals 14 residues. This CDR3 reads CASSEGQGRQTQYF. The CDR3 nucleotides read TGTGCCAGCAGCGAAGGACAGGGTCGACAGACCCAGTACTTC.

V usage is TRBV18 and J usage is TRBJ1-5; the match to TRBD1 covers 7 bases. V lost 1 base to trimming and J lost 0 bases; unmatched junction nucleotides: 3. Germline assignment: CDR1 KGHSH and CDR2 LQKENI. The CDR3 runs 16 residues. The CDR3, as DNA: TGTGCCAGCTCACCACAGGGGGCTGGTAGCAATCAGCCCCAGCATTTT. This codes for CASSPQGAGSNQPQHF. The complete variable domain, with remaining parts taken from reference TRBV18 and TRBJ1-5, reads NAGVMQNPRHLVRRRGQEARLRCSPMKGHSHVYWYRQLPEEGLKFMVYLQKENIIDESGMPKERFSAEFPKEGPSILRIQQVVRGDSAAYFCASSPQGAGSNQPQHFGDGTRLSIL.

This clone was observed a handful of times. The V gene is TRBV28, the J gene TRBJ1-4, with 11 positions matching TRBD1. The junction had 8 bases not matched to a gene; V was cut back by 6 bases and J by 8 bases. CDR3 length: 15 amino acids. Germline assignment: CDR1 MDHEN and CDR2 SYDVKM. The chain's CDR3 is CASRAAGQGGEKLFF. The DNA for the CDR3 is TGTGCCAGCAGAGCGGCGGGACAGGGGGGAGAAAAACTGTTTTTT.

The chain links TRBV5-1 to TRBJ1-2, with D hard to call. Germline V gene sequence: CDR1 SGHRS, CDR2 YFSETQ. Trimming cost V 0 bases and J 4 bases, with 10 bases left between them. This CDR3 contains 14 residues. CDR3 loop: CASSLGNSGYGYTF. For the CDR3, the DNA is TGCGCCAGCAGCTTGGGGAACTCAGGCTATGGCTACACCTTC.

This clone was detected once. The DNA for the CDR3 is TGTGCCAGCAGTTTCCAACAGGGAGGGAGTTCACCCCTCCACTTT. This sequence encodes CASSFQQGGSSPLHF. This sequence joins TRBV6-5 and TRBJ1-6; a possible D gene is TRBD1 (6 bases). V dropped 4 bases and J dropped 9 bases, with 16 bases sitting between them. The germline gives CDR1 MNHEY, CDR2 SVGAGI. The CDR3 sequence is 15 residues long.

This chain joins TRBV21-1 and TRBJ1-1. TRBV21-1 counts as a pseudogene. This CDR3 is 13 amino acids long. CDR3 residues: CASTAGIWTEAFF. The CDR3 nucleotides read TGTGCCAGCACCGCGGGGATTTGGACTGAAGCTTTCTTT.

The chain joins TRBV27 to TRBJ2-5, with 13 bases aligning to TRBD2. With the DNA end fitting TRBJ2-7 better, the J assignment may be wrong. The germline gives CDR1 MNHEY, CDR2 SMNVEV (reference sequence). This CDR3 contains 16 residues. CDR3: CASSLTDGTSGNEQYF. The CDR3, as DNA: TGTGCCAGCAGTTTGACGGACGGGACTAGCGGGAACGAGCAGTACTTC.

The chain joins TRBV6-6 to TRBJ1-3; D gene ambiguous. Germline lookup yields CDR1 MNHNY and CDR2 SVGAGI (reference sequence). The CDR3 runs 14 residues. V was cut by 5 bases and J by 5 bases, with 13 bases left in between. The CDR3 DNA is TGTGCCAGCAGTCCTCCGGGCGGGAGAAACACCATATATTTT. Protein: CASSPPGGRNTIYF.

The rearrangement links TRBV10-3 to TRBJ2-3; maybe TRBD1 (5 bases). V lost 7 bases to trimming and J lost 0 bases, with 8 bases between them. Germline values: CDR1 ENHRY, CDR2 SYGVKD. CDR3 length: 13 amino acids. The CDR3 reads CAIKRQSTDTQYF. The CDR3 nucleotides are TGTGCCATCAAGAGACAGAGCACAGATACGCAGTATTTT.

This chain joins TRBV7-2 and TRBJ2-5; 13 bases align to TRBD2. Germline V lookup: CDR1 SGHTA, CDR2 FQGNSA. V gave up 3 bases and J gave up 4 bases; unmatched junction bases: 5. The CDR3 spans 16 residues. CDR3 nucleotide sequence: TGTGCCAGCAGCTTGGGCGGACTAGCGGGGGTAGAGACCCAGTACTTC. Protein product: CASSLGGLAGVETQYF.

This rearrangement joins TRBV9 to TRBJ1-1; D is uncertain. Germline CDR1 SGDLS, CDR2 YYNGEE. There are 12 residues in the CDR3. Trimming took off 3 bases at V and 2 bases at J, with 5 bases between the two ends. The CDR3 DNA is TGTGCCAGCAGCGCAGGAAACACTGAAGCTTTCTTT. Translation: CASSAGNTEAFF. The full variable domain, its missing parts supplied by reference TRBV9 and TRBJ1-1, is DSGVTQTPKHLITATGQRVTLRCSPRSGDLSVYWYQQSLDQGLQFLIQYYNGEERAKGNILERFSAQQFPDLHSELNLSSLELGDSALYFCASSAGNTEAFFGQGTRLTVV.

The V call is TRBV5-4, the J call TRBJ2-7, with a tentative D call TRBD2 (6 bases). Germline-derived CDR1 and CDR2 are SGHNT and YYREEE (reference sequence). The V end lost 4 bases, the J end lost 2 bases, and 16 bases lay between the germline ends. CDR3 length equals 15 residues. This chain's CDR3 is CASSPHFTGAYEQYF. CDR3 sequence (DNA): TGTGCCAGCAGCCCACACTTTACGGGAGCCTACGAGCAGTACTTC. Full variable domain (rest looked up from reference TRBV5-4 and TRBJ2-7): ETGVTQSPTHLIKTRGQQVTLRCSSQSGHNTVSWYQQALGQGPQFIFQYYREEENGRGNFPPRFSGLQFPNYSSELNVNALELDDSALYLCASSPHFTGAYEQYFGPGTRLTVT.

The rearrangement uses TRBV5-6 and TRBJ2-5, with 9 bases fitting TRBD1. CDR3 length: 14 residues. Germline assignment: CDR1 SGHDT and CDR2 YYEEEE. After removal of 1 base from V and 8 bases from J, the junction contained 6 bases not matched to a gene. CDR3 nucleotide sequence: TGTGCCAGCAGCTTGCCGGGACAGGGTTTTACCCAGTACTTC. This encodes CASSLPGQGFTQYF.

The chain couples TRBV4-3 to TRBJ2-5; D is perhaps TRBD1 (6 bases). CDR1 and CDR2 (germline): LGHNA, YSLEER. Trimming stripped 0 bases from V and 1 base from J, with 15 bases between. The CDR3 totals 17 residues. CDR3 bases: TGCGCCAGCAGCCAAGAGTGGGGAAACAGGGTCCAAGAGACCCAGTACTTC. It encodes CASSQEWGNRVQETQYF.

The chain couples TRBV4-3 to TRBJ1-5, with D unresolved. This CDR3 contains 13 residues. Between the trimmed V and J ends, which lost 4 bases and 5 bases, there was a span of 9 bases. Looked up from germline, CDR1 is LGHNA and CDR2 is YSLEER. DNA of the CDR3: TGCGCCAGCAGCCCGGGGATGGATCAGCCCCAGCATTTT. Translating gives CASSPGMDQPQHF.